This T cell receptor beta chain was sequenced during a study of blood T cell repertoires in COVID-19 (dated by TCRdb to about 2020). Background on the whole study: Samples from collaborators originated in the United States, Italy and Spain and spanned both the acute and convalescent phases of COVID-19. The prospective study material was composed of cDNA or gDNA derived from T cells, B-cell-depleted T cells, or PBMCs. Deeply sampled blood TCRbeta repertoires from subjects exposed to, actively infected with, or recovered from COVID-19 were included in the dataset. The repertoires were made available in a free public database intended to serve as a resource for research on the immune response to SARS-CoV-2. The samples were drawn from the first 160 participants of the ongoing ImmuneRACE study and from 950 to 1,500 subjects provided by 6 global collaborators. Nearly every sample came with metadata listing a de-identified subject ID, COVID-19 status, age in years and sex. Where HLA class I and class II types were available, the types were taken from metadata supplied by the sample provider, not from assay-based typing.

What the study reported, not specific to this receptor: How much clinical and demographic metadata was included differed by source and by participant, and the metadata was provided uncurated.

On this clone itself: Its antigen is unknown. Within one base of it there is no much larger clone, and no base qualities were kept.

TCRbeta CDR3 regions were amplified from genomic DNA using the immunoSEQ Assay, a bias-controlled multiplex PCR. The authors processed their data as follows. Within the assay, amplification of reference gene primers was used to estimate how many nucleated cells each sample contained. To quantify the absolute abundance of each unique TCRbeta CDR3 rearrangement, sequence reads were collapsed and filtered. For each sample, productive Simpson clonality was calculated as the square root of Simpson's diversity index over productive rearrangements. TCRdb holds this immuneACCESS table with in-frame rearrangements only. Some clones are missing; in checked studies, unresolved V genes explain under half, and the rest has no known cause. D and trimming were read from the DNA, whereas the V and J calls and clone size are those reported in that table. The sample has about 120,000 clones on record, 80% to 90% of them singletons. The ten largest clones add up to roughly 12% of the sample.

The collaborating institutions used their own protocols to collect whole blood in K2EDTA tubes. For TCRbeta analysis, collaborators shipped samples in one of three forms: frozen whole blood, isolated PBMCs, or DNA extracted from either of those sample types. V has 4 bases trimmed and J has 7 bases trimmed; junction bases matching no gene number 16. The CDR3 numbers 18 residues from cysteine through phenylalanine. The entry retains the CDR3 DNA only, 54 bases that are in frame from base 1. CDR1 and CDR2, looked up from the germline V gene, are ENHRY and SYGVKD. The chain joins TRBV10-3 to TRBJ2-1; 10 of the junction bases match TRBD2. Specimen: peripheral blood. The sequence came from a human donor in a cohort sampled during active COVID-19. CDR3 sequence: CAISVEAGLAGAPNEQFF. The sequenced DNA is TGTGCCATCAGTGTTGAGGCAGGGCTAGCGGGGGCACCGAATGAGCAGTTCTTC.